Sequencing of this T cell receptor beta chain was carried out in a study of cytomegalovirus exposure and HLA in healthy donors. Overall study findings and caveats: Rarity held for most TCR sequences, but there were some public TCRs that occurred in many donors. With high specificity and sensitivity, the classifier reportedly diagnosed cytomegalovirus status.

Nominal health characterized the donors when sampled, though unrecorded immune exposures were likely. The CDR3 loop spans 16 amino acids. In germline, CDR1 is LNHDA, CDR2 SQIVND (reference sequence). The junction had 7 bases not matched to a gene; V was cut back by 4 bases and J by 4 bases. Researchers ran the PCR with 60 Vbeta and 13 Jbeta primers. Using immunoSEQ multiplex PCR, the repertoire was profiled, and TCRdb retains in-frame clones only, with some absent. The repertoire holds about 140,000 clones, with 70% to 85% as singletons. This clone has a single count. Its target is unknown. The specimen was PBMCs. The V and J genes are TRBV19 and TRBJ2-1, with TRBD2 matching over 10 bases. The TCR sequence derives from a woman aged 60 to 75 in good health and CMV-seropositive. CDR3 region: CASSTSAGGPYNEQFF. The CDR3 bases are TGTGCCAGTAGTACTTCAGCGGGAGGGCCTTACAATGAGCAGTTCTTC.